Each of the 26 T cell receptor beta chains below was sequenced from the same sample in a study of blood T cell repertoires in COVID-19. The protocol was immunoSEQ multiplex PCR, while the TCRdb copy is restricted to in-frame clones and leaves out a portion. Of 35,000 to 40,000 clones listed, 81% are singletons. Material: peripheral blood. The receptors come from a man at least 80 years old with active or convalescent COVID-19.

This sequence joins TRBV2 and TRBJ2-7; 7 bases line up with TRBD2. V lost 6 bases to trimming and J lost 3 bases; unmatched junction nucleotides: 11. The length of the CDR3 is 15 residues. CDR1 and CDR2 (germline): SNHLY, FYNNEI. CDR3 sequence (DNA): TGTGCCAGCAGAGTGACTAGCCAAGTACTCTACGAGCAGTACTTC. As protein: CASRVTSQVLYEQYF.

The CDR3: CASSLGTASYEQYF. CDR3 in DNA: TGTGCCAGCAGCTTAGGGACAGCCTCCTACGAGCAGTACTTC. The J gene is TRBJ2-7, the V gene TRBV7-2; TRBD1 might be the D (6 bases). The CDR3 runs 14 residues. Trimming took 1 base from V and 0 from J, leaving 7 bases between them. Germline lookup yields CDR1 SGHTA and CDR2 FQGNSA.

The chain uses TRBV3-1 (or the pseudogene TRBV3-2) and TRBJ1-3, with 7 bases that match TRBD1. Germline loops: CDR1 LGHDT, CDR2 YNNKEL (reference sequence). The V and J ends lost 2 bases and 4 bases, in that order; junction bases with no gene match: 11. The CDR3 has 17 amino acids. DNA for the CDR3: TGTGCCAGCAGCCAAAAAACCGGGACAGCCTTCGGAAACACCATATATTTT. As protein: CASSQKTGTAFGNTIYF.

V and J are TRBV6-5 and TRBJ2-7, with a possible D match to TRBD1 (6 bases). Looked up from germline, CDR1 is MNHEY and CDR2 is SVGAGI. V was clipped by 0 bases and J by 3 bases, with 12 bases between them. The CDR3 contains 15 residues. The CDR3 spells CASSYSVQGHYEQYF. CDR3 bases: TGTGCCAGCAGTTACTCTGTACAGGGTCACTACGAGCAGTACTTC.

J is TRBJ1-6 and V is TRBV14; 8 bases map to TRBD1. Germline V gives CDR1 SGHDN, CDR2 FVKESK. The CDR3 length is 15 residues. J was trimmed by 9 bases and V by 4 bases; bases with no gene match: 8. The DNA for the CDR3 is TGTGCCAGCAGCCGGAAAGGACAGGGAGCTTCACCCCTCCACTTT. As protein: CASSRKGQGASPLHF.

In this sample, this clone turned up a few times. This chain uses TRBV13 with TRBJ2-2; 9 nucleotides agree with TRBD2. The CDR3 spans 15 residues. CDR1 and CDR2 (germline): PRHDT, FYEKMQ (reference sequence). V lost 5 bases and J lost 4; bases outside the gene matches: 5. As DNA, the CDR3 is TGTGCCAGCAGCCCGGGACTAGCAAGCACCGGGGAGCTGTTTTTT. Translation: CASSPGLASTGELFF.

This clone was counted a few times. This chain connects TRBV11-3 to TRBJ2-4, with D possibly TRBD2 on 5 matching bases. CDR3 length equals 16 residues. V gave up 5 bases and J gave up 6 bases, with 20 bases separating them. In germline, CDR1 is SGHNT, CDR2 YENEEA. Here the CDR3 DNA reads TGTGCCAGCAGCCCCTGGGTGGGGAGATCGGGAAACATTCAGTACTTC. As protein: CASSPWVGRSGNIQYF.

This clone was detected only once. In nucleotides, the CDR3 is TGCGCCAGCAGCCAAGATCTACAGGAATATAATTCACCCCTCCACTTT. Translated: CASSQDLQEYNSPLHF. V and J are TRBV4-3 and TRBJ1-6; TRBD1 is a possible D gene (5 bases). Germline CDR1 is LGHNA and CDR2 is YSLEER. CDR3 length equals 16 residues. V was shortened by 0 bases and J by 4 bases, with 10 bases between the two germline ends.

V and J are TRBV5-1 and TRBJ2-7, with a tentative D call TRBD1 (7 bases). The CDR3 length is 18 residues. CDR1 and CDR2 from the germline V gene are SGHRS and YFSETQ. The germline V and J ends were trimmed by 1 base and 4 bases, with 24 bases remaining between them. The CDR3 DNA follows: TGCGCCAGCAGCTTGAGTTTCGGGGCTGCAGGGGGGCTATACGAGCAGTACTTC. Translation gives CASSLSFGAAGGLYEQYF.

This rearrangement joins TRBV14 to TRBJ1-1; a weak D match, TRBD1 (6 bases). Trimming pared 3 bases from V and 4 bases from J, leaving 12 bases between. The CDR3 is 14 residues long. Per germline, CDR1 SGHDN and CDR2 FVKESK. CDR3 residues: CASSQQGRSTEAFF. The CDR3 bases are TGTGCCAGCAGCCAGCAGGGGAGAAGCACTGAAGCTTTCTTT.

The chain employs TRBV27 and TRBJ1-5; 9 nucleotides line up with TRBD1. The V segment lost 6 bases and the J segment 4 bases; nucleotides outside the gene matches: 10. The CDR3 runs to 16 residues. Germline CDR1 and CDR2: MNHEY and SMNVEV (reference sequence). The CDR3 is CASSPRTGAENQPQHF. The DNA of the CDR3 is TGTGCCAGCAGCCCACGGACAGGGGCGGAGAATCAGCCCCAGCATTTT.

This clone was found a few times. The chain couples TRBV5-4 to TRBJ2-7, with D perhaps TRBD1 (7 bases). The CDR3 is made up of 14 amino acids. Germline assignment: CDR1 SGHNT and CDR2 YYREEE (reference sequence). Here the CDR3 reads CAASSGGDSYEQYF. DNA for the CDR3: TGTGCAGCCTCCTCTGGCGGGGACAGCTACGAGCAGTACTTC.

J is TRBJ2-2 and V is TRBV5-6, with TRBD1 matching over 7 bases. Trimming took 0 bases from V and 4 from J; bases not matched to a gene: 3. CDR1 and CDR2 from the germline V gene are SGHDT and YYEEEE. This CDR3 is built from 15 residues. As DNA, the CDR3 is TGTGCCAGCAGCTTGGGACAGGGTGGCACCGGGGAGCTGTTTTTT. Translation gives CASSLGQGGTGELFF.

This chain connects TRBV4-2 to TRBJ2-1, with D perhaps matching TRBD2 (6 bases). Germline V gene lookup returns CDR1 LGHNA and CDR2 YNFKEQ. The CDR3 consists of 14 residues. Trimming shortened V by 0 bases and J by 10 bases, and 13 bases separated the two germline ends. The DNA of the CDR3 is TGTGCCAGCAGCCAAGATCGTGGGACTGCAGAGCAGTTCTTC. Translation gives CASSQDRGTAEQFF.

This clone was observed once. J is TRBJ2-1 and V is TRBV11-2; unclear D gene. CDR3 length: 13 residues. The germline V and J ends were trimmed by 0 bases and 4 bases, with 4 bases remaining between them. The germline CDR1 and CDR2 sequences are SGHAT and FQNNGV. The CDR3, as DNA: TGTGCCAGCAGCTTAGAGCGGTACAATGAGCAGTTCTTC. Amino acid sequence: CASSLERYNEQFF.

In this sample, this clone turned up a few times. The chain links TRBV18 to TRBJ1-2, with D perhaps TRBD1 (6 bases). The ends were cut back, 4 bases at V and 5 bases at J, with 11 bases in the middle. Germline values: CDR1 KGHSH, CDR2 LQKENI. This CDR3 spans 13 amino acids. DNA of the CDR3: TGTGCCAGCTCACAAACAGGGAAATATGGCTACACCTTC. Translation: CASSQTGKYGYTF. Full variable domain (remainder filled in from reference TRBV18 and TRBJ1-2): NAGVMQNPRHLVRRRGQEARLRCSPMKGHSHVYWYRQLPEEGLKFMVYLQKENIIDESGMPKERFSAEFPKEGPSILRIQQVVRGDSAAYFCASSQTGKYGYTFGSGTRLTVV.

This chain uses TRBV29-1 with TRBJ1-2, with a possible D match to TRBD1 (6 bases). The V and J ends lost 6 bases and 5 bases respectively, with 16 bases between them. Looked up from germline, CDR1 is SQVTM and CDR2 is ANQGSEA. The CDR3 covers 13 residues. The CDR3 protein is CSVRGEGVYGYTF. The CDR3 nucleotides are TGCAGCGTCCGGGGAGAGGGGGTTTATGGCTACACCTTC.

The rearrangement links TRBV5-6 to TRBJ1-2; TRBD1 agrees at 11 bases. CDR1 and CDR2 (germline): SGHDT, YYEEEE. Unmatched junction bases numbered 7, after V lost 4 bases and J lost 8 bases. CDR3 length equals 14 residues. This chain's CDR3 is CASSVGQGAGGYTF. The CDR3 nucleotides read TGTGCCAGCAGCGTAGGACAGGGGGCCGGCGGCTACACCTTC. The entire variable domain, with the rest obtained from reference TRBV5-6 and TRBJ1-2, is as follows: DAGVTQSPTHLIKTRGQQVTLRCSPKSGHDTVSWYQQALGQGPQFIFQYYEEEERQRGNFPDRFSGHQFPNYSSELNVNALLLGDSALYLCASSVGQGAGGYTFGSGTRLTVV.

J is TRBJ2-7 and V is TRBV11-1; 10 bases agree with TRBD2. Germline V gene data show CDR1 as SGHAT and CDR2 as FQDESV (reference sequence). With 5 bases clipped from V and 0 bases from J, the junction kept 7 bases outside the gene matches. This CDR3 is 16 amino acids long. The CDR3 nucleotides are TGTGCCAGCAGCCAAGGACTAGCGGTTCCCTCCTACGAGCAGTACTTC. It yields the protein CASSQGLAVPSYEQYF.

The genes are TRBV11-2 and TRBJ2-7, with TRBD1 matching 9 bases. The CDR3 runs 13 residues. Unmatched junction bases numbered 5, after V lost 6 bases and J lost 5 bases. The germline V gene encodes CDR1 SGHAT and CDR2 FQNNGV. DNA for the CDR3: TGTGCCAGCAGTTGGACAGGGGAAAACGAGCAGTACTTC. Translated: CASSWTGENEQYF.

V gene TRBV7-9 combines with J gene TRBJ1-1, with 9 nucleotides matching TRBD1. The germline V gene has CDR1 SEHNR and CDR2 FQNEAQ (reference sequence). This CDR3 comprises 16 residues. J lost 4 bases, V lost 0 bases, and 6 bases had no gene match. As DNA, the CDR3 is TGTGCCAGCAGCTTAGCGGGACAGGGTTTGGGCACTGAAGCTTTCTTT. Translating it yields CASSLAGQGLGTEAFF.

The chain combines TRBV4-3 with TRBJ2-3, with a weak D call TRBD2 (7 bases). V gave up 2 bases and J gave up 3 bases, with 18 bases separating them. Germline CDR1 and CDR2: LGHNA and YSLEER. The CDR3 is 17 residues long. As DNA, the CDR3 is TGCGCCAGCAGCCAATATCCACAGGGAGGGTGGACAGATACGCAGTATTTT. Translating it yields CASSQYPQGGWTDTQYF.

This chain joins TRBV6-5 and TRBJ2-5; a possible D gene is TRBD2 (6 bases). The CDR3 length is 14 residues. From germline, CDR1 is MNHEY and CDR2 SVGAGI. Trimming shortened V by 4 bases and J by 1 base, and 10 bases separated the two germline ends. Here the CDR3 reads CASSWGGSQETQYF. The DNA of the CDR3 is TGTGCCAGCAGTTGGGGAGGCTCCCAAGAGACCCAGTACTTC.

The chain couples TRBV19 to TRBJ1-1, with D tentatively TRBD1 (5 bases). In germline, CDR1 is LNHDA, CDR2 SQIVND (reference sequence). The CDR3 is 14 residues long. Trimming left V 7 bases short and J 0 bases short, with 12 bases between. The CDR3 DNA reads TGTGCCAGTAAAGAGGGACTCGTGAACACTGAAGCTTTCTTT. Protein product: CASKEGLVNTEAFF.

J is TRBJ2-1 and V is TRBV4-3, with TRBD2 matching 12 bases. The CDR3 is 17 residues long. Germline-derived CDR1 and CDR2 are LGHNA and YSLEER. The V segment lost 0 bases and the J segment 8 bases; nucleotides outside the gene matches: 8. DNA of the CDR3: TGCGCCAGCAGCCAAGACCTGACTAGCGGGAGTTTGGATGAGCAGTTCTTC. Protein: CASSQDLTSGSLDEQFF.

The genes are TRBV18 and TRBJ1-6; weak D call: TRBD1 (5 bases). V lost 6 bases to trimming and J lost 14 bases, with 20 bases between them. Germline CDR1 reads KGHSH; CDR2 reads LQKENI. The CDR3 length is 14 residues. The CDR3 spells CASSPDRLRGSLHF. The CDR3 bases are TGTGCCAGCTCCCCTGACAGACTCCGGGGGTCCCTCCACTTT.